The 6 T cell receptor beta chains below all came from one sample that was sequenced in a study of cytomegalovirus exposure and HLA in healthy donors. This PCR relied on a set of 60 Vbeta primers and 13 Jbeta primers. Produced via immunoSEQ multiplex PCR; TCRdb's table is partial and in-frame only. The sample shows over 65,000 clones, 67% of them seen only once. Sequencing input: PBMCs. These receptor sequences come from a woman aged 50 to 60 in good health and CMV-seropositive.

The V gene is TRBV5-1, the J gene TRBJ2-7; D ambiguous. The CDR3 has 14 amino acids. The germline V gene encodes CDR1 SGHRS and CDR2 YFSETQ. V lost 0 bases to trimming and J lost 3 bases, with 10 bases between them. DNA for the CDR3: TGCGCCAGCAGCTTGGAGAGTGAGAACTACGAGCAGTACTTC. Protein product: CASSLESENYEQYF. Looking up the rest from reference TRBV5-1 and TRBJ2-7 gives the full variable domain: KAGVTQTPRYLIKTRGQQVTLSCSPISGHRSVSWYQQTPGQGLQFLFEYFSETQRNKGNFPGRFSGRQFSNSRSEMNVSTLELGDSALYLCASSLESENYEQYFGPGTRLTVT.

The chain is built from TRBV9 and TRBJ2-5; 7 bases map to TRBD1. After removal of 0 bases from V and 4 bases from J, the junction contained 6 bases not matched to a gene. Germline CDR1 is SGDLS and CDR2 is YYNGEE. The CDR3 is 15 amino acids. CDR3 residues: CASSVGQGFGETQYF. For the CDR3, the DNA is TGTGCCAGCAGCGTAGGACAGGGATTTGGAGAGACCCAGTACTTC.

The CDR3 is CASSYSIGGGYNEQFF. As DNA, the CDR3 is TGTGCCAGCAGTTACTCGATAGGGGGGGGGTACAATGAGCAGTTCTTC. The chain recombines TRBV6-6 with TRBJ2-1; D is possibly TRBD2 (7 bases). Deletions cut 0 bases from V and 4 bases from J, with 13 bases between. In germline, CDR1 is MNHNY, CDR2 SVGAGI (reference sequence). This CDR3 contains 16 residues.

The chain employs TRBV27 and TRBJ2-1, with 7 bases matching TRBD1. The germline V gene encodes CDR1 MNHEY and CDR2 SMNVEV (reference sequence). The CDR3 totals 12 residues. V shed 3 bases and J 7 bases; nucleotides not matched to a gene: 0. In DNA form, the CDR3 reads TGTGCCAGCAGTTTCAGGGGGAATGAGCAGTTCTTC. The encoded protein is CASSFRGNEQFF.

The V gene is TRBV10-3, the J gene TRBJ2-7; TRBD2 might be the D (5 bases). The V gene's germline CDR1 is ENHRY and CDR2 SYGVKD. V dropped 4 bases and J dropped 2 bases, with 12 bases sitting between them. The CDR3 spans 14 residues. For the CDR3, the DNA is TGTGCCATCAGTGGACGGGAAAAGGCCTACGAGCAGTACTTC. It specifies CAISGREKAYEQYF.

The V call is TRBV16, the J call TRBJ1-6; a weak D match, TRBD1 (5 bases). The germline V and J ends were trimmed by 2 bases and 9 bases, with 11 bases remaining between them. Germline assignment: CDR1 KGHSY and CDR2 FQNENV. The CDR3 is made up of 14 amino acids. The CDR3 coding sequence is TGTGCCAGCAGCCAAACAGGTCCCATTTCACCCCTCCACTTT. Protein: CASSQTGPISPLHF.